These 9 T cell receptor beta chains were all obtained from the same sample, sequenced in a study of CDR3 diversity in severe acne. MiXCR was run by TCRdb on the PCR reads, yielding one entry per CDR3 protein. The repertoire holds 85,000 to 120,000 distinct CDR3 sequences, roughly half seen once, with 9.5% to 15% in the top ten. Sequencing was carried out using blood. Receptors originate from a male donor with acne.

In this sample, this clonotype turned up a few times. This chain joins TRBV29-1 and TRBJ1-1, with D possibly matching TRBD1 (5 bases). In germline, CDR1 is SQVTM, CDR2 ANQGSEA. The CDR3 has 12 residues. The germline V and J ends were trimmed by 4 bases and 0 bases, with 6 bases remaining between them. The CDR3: CSVAGLNTEAFF. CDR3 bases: TGCAGCGTTGCAGGGTTGAACACTGAAGCTTTCTTT.

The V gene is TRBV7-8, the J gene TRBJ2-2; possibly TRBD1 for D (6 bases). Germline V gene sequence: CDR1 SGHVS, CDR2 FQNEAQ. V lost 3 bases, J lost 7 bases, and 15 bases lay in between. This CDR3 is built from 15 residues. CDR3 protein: CASSFFRGFDGELFF. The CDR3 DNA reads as TGTGCCAGCAGCTTTTTCAGGGGATTTGACGGGGAGCTGTTTTTT.

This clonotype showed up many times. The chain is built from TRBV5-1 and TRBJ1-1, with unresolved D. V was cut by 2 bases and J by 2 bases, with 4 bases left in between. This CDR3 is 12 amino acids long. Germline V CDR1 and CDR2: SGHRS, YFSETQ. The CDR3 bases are TGCGCCAGCAGCTTACATAACACTGAAGCTTTCTTT. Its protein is CASSLHNTEAFF.

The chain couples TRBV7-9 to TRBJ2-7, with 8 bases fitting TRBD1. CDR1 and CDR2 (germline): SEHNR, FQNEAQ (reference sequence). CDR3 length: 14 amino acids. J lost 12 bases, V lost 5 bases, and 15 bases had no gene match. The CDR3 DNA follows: TGTGCCAGCAGCCGCGGGACAGGTCGACACATCGGGTACTTC. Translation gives CASSRGTGRHIGYF.

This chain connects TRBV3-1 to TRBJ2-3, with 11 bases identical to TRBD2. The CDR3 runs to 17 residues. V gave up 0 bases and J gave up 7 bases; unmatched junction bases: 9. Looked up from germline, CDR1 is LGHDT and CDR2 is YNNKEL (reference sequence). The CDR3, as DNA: TGTGCCAGCAGCCAAGATGTTGAGGCTAGCGGGAGGAATACGCAGTATTTT. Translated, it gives CASSQDVEASGRNTQYF.

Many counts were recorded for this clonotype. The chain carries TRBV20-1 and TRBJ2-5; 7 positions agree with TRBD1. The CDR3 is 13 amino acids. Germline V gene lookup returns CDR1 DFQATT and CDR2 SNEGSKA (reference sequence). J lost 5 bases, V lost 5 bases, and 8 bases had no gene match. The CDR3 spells CSAPGTVPETQYF. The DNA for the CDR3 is TGCAGTGCTCCCGGGACAGTCCCCGAGACCCAGTACTTC.

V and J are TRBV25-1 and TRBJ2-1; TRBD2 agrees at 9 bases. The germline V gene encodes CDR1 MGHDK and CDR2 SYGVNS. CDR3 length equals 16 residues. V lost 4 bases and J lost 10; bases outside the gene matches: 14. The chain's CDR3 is CASSVYSGRSPGEQFF. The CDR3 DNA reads TGTGCCAGCAGTGTGTATAGCGGGAGATCCCCTGGGGAGCAGTTCTTC.

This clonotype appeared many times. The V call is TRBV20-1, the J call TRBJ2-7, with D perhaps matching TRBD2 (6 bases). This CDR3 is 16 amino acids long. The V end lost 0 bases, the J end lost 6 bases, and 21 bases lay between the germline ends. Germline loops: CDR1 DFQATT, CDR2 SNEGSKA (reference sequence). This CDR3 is CSARDVGNTGEVEQYF. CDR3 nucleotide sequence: TGCAGTGCTAGAGATGTAGGGAACACGGGGGAGGTCGAGCAGTACTTC.

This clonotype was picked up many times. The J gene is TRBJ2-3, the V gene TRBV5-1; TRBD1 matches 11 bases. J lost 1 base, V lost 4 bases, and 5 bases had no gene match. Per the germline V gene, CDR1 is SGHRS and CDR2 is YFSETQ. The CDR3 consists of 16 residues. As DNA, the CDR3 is TGCGCCAGCAGCATAGGACAGGGGGCTGGCACAGATACGCAGTATTTT. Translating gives CASSIGQGAGTDTQYF.